This T cell receptor (beta chain) was captured by sequencing in a study of shared clonotypes between healthy human individuals (dated by TCRdb to the early 2020s). As for the study more broadly: The cohort comprised a couple of women and a few men aged 18 to 49 years. Per donor, three plates each were used for CD4 naive and CD4 memory, two for CD8 naive, and one for CD8 memory. To estimate repertoire size and how much clonotype sharing occurs between individuals, the study deeply sequenced the blood TCR repertoires of five or six healthy adults. Different laboratories and diverse techniques were used to prepare libraries and sequence TCR repertoires, to increase sequencing depth and limit assay-specific biases. Per donor, leukapheresis produced somewhere between about 0.8 and 9.5 billion PBMCs. The research as a whole found: Even with the large sequencing depth, rarefaction of the sorted-subset datasets indicated that sequencing was incomplete. Naive subsets generally had larger estimated clonotype richness than memory subsets did. The small number of donors limited the genetic and exposure-history diversity represented. Pairwise subsampling indicated that sequencing depth was expected to affect the degree of clonotype sharing among donors. Across a few donors, about 5% of naive CD4, roughly 3.3% of naive CD8, roughly 2.3% of memory CD4, and over 0.35% of memory CD8 clonotypes were shared. Clonotypes shared by all four sorted-subset donors showed higher generation probabilities than non-shared clonotypes. Sampling was restricted to blood, and TCR repertoires in tissues likely differ from the TCR repertoires found in blood.

Comment on this clone: This receptor's antigen is unknown. Per-base quality was not reported, and no clone a single base away is much larger than it.

Healthy HIV-negative adults with no recently reported acute infections or vaccinations were included as donors. Every donor was a Caucasian adult residing in Nashville, Tennessee, USA. CD4+ T cells were enriched by magnetic negative selection, after which naive cells were positively selected on CD45RA and the negative fraction was taken as the memory subset. After blood collection by leukapheresis, PBMCs were isolated using Ficoll-Histopaque density gradient centrifugation and then cryopreserved in the vapor phase of liquid nitrogen. Analytical flow cytometry was used to check the purity and quantity of every magnetically sorted T cell population. Each sorted fraction had its genomic DNA isolated and then quantified by UV absorbance on a Nanodrop 2000c. Using the deep immunoSEQ assay, multiplex PCR amplified TCR CDR3 regions from genomic DNA. Genomic DNA extracted from each cell subset was distributed evenly over all wells of several immunoSEQ 96-well plates, and each plate served as one replicate. For sorted subsets, approximately 210 ng genomic DNA, equal to 30,000 or so T cell genomes, was loaded into each replicate PCR. Purified libraries were quantified with a Qubit 3.0 fluorometer, sized on a Bioanalyzer 2100, and re-quantified with the KAPA Library Quantification kit. Every immunoSEQ 96-well plate was sequenced on a separate single-read 150-cycle Illumina NextSeq 550 flow cell. The original pipeline was this. Because the immunoSEQ output included only junctional sequences and no quality scores, the filtering could not be the same as the filtering used for full-length reads. Sequences were annotated with PyIR, a Python wrapper for IgBLAST v1.9, using IMGT germline references to assign V/J genes and CDR3. Any read was removed if the V/J assignment was weak (E-value above 1e-6), the CDR3 was missing, or the read contained stop codons, out-of-frame junctions, or ambiguous translated residues. V3J clonotypes were defined as sequences sharing an identical inferred V gene, J gene, and CDR3 amino acid sequence. Percentage overlap between repertoires was calculated by dividing the number of shared unique clonotypes by the size of the smaller repertoire. Repertoire richness was assessed with RTK rarefaction, the Chao1 estimator, and Recon v2.1 estimates of unobserved clonotypes. Generation probabilities for all TCRbeta clonotypes obtained by the gDNA method from a handful of donors were computed using OLGA. TCRdb obtained this table from immuneACCESS and retained in-frame rearrangements with V and J assigned. These tables miss some clones; where compared with another copy, unresolved V genes account for less than half of the shortfall, and the remainder is unexplained. That table supplies the V and J calls and clone size; D and trimming were determined from the DNA. The sample has around 2,000,000 clones on record, about 95% of them singletons. Under 0.15% of the sample is taken by the ten largest.

V is cut back by 4 bases and J by 6 bases, with 9 bases in the junction unmatched. From the cysteine through the phenylalanine, the CDR3 covers 14 amino acids. Only CDR3 DNA remains: 42 bases, in frame from the first base. The germline V gene encodes CDR1 SGHTA and CDR2 FQGNSA. The sample taken for sequencing was naive CD4+ T cells sorted from blood. Reading the label with the study, this specimen's cell subset or site is: CD45RA+ positively selected. The source of this sequence is a man younger than 35 in good health. This receptor chain uses TRBV7-2 and TRBJ2-7; a stretch of 7 junction bases matches TRBD2. The nucleotide sequence reads as follows: TGTGCCAGCAGCTCCGTGGCGGGGGTAGGCGAGCAGTACTTC. This gives the protein CASSSVAGVGEQYF.